This entry lists 29 T cell receptor beta chains sequenced from one sample in a study of shared clonotypes between healthy human individuals. Profiling relied on immunoSEQ multiplex PCR, and the TCRdb table lists in-frame clones only, not all of them. The table lists some 450,000 clones, 70% to 80% of them singletons, with 12% in the top ten. Sequenced material: PBMCs. The receptor set was obtained from a woman in her 40s in good health. Some clones in this sample may be carry-over from other donors' samples.

V usage is TRBV4-3 and J usage is TRBJ2-3; TRBD2 matches at 8 bases. This CDR3 spans 16 amino acids. The germline V gene has CDR1 LGHNA and CDR2 YSLEER. Losses at the gene ends were 2 bases for V and 2 bases for J; bases not matched to a gene: 6. The CDR3 region is CASSQTSGSATDTQYF. The CDR3 DNA is TGCGCCAGCAGCCAAACAAGCGGGAGCGCCACAGATACGCAGTATTTT.

The chain has TRBV7-9 and TRBJ2-1, with TRBD2 identical over 14 bases. Per the germline V gene, CDR1 is SEHNR and CDR2 is FQNEAQ (reference sequence). This CDR3 comprises 15 residues. Trimming at V came to 1 base and at J to 9 bases, leaving 2 bases not matched to a gene. The CDR3 DNA reads as TGTGCCAGCAGCTTAGGTGGACTAGCGGGAGGTGAGCAGTTCTTC. Encoded protein: CASSLGGLAGGEQFF.

The gene calls are TRBV4-2 and TRBJ1-3; D might be TRBD1 (5 bases). Germline-derived CDR1 and CDR2 are LGHNA and YNFKEQ. The V and J ends lost 0 bases and 1 base respectively, with 19 bases between them. The CDR3 spans 19 residues. CDR3 coding DNA: TGTGCCAGCAGCCAAGAATCTTCTGGGGCATCACTTTCTGGAAACACCATATATTTT. It is translated as CASSQESSGASLSGNTIYF.

The CDR3 DNA is TGTGCCAGCAGTAGTAGGGGGCGGAACACTGAAGCTTTCTTT. Translated, it gives CASSSRGRNTEAFF. V gene TRBV6-5 combines with J gene TRBJ1-1; 7 bases line up with TRBD1. V lost 5 bases and J lost 1; bases outside the gene matches: 4. Germline V gene sequence: CDR1 MNHEY, CDR2 SVGAGI. The CDR3 has 14 amino acids.

This chain connects TRBV10-3 to TRBJ2-1; D is unclear. Deletions cut 0 bases from V and 8 bases from J, with 5 bases between. Germline lookup yields CDR1 ENHRY and CDR2 SYGVKD. The CDR3 has 12 amino acids. As DNA, the CDR3 is TGTGCCATCAGTGAGTCCCGGGATGAGCAGTTCTTC. Protein product: CAISESRDEQFF.

The chain couples TRBV5-1 to TRBJ2-7; possible D gene TRBD2, 7 bases. CDR3 length equals 14 residues. V was clipped by 3 bases and J by 7 bases, with 17 bases between them. Looked up from germline, CDR1 is SGHRS and CDR2 is YFSETQ. CDR3 amino acids: CASSSTGGAEEQYF. The CDR3 nucleotides read TGCGCCAGCAGCTCGACGGGGGGCGCAGAGGAGCAGTACTTC.

The V and J genes are TRBV5-1 and TRBJ1-2, with D unclear. The V end lost 4 bases, the J end lost 0 bases, and 10 bases lay between the germline ends. The CDR3 is 14 amino acids. Looked up from germline, CDR1 is SGHRS and CDR2 is YFSETQ. The CDR3 DNA sequence: TGCGCCAGCAGCCCCGACGGAGCTAACTATGGCTACACCTTC. Encoded protein: CASSPDGANYGYTF.

J is TRBJ2-5 and V is TRBV11-2; perhaps TRBD1 as D (5 bases). This CDR3 has 16 residues. V was trimmed by 5 bases and J by 3 bases, leaving 19 bases between them. The germline V gene has CDR1 SGHAT and CDR2 FQNNGV. The CDR3 DNA is TGTGCCAGCAGCCCAAAGGGGCTATCGCTAAAAGAGACCCAGTACTTC. Its protein product is CASSPKGLSLKETQYF.

V gene TRBV28 combines with J gene TRBJ2-5, with TRBD2 matching over 11 bases. CDR3 length: 17 amino acids. Germline CDR1 and CDR2: MDHEN and SYDVKM. V lost 5 bases and J lost 5; bases outside the gene matches: 13. Written as DNA, the CDR3 is TGTGCCAGCAGTGTTCGGGGGACACTAGCGGGAGTTGAGACCCAGTACTTC. This sequence encodes CASSVRGTLAGVETQYF.

V and J are TRBV28 and TRBJ2-7; a weak D match, TRBD1 (5 bases). Looked up from germline, CDR1 is MDHEN and CDR2 is SYDVKM. The CDR3 extends over 12 amino acids. V lost 10 bases to trimming and J lost 6 bases, with 16 bases between them. The CDR3 DNA is TGTGCCACACGAAGGGGTTCGGGCGAGCAGTACTTC. It yields the protein CATRRGSGEQYF. Full variable domain (rest looked up from reference TRBV28 and TRBJ2-7): DVKVTQSSRYLVKRTGEKVFLECVQDMDHENMFWYRQDPGLGLRLIYFSYDVKMKEKGDIPEGYSVSREKKERFSLILESASTNQTSMYLCATRRGSGEQYFGPGTRLTVT.

The chain has TRBV7-3 and TRBJ2-2; 9 bases align to TRBD1. This CDR3 region has 19 residues. V was clipped by 5 bases and J by 1 base; unmatched bases: 14. Germline lookup yields CDR1 SGHTA and CDR2 FQGTGA. The CDR3 protein is CASSRPGTGIDWNTGELFF. CDR3 DNA sequence: TGTGCCAGCAGCAGGCCCGGGACAGGGATCGATTGGAACACCGGGGAGCTGTTTTTT.

DNA of the CDR3: TGCAGTGCTAGAGTGTCCGAGCAGTACTTC. Protein: CSARVSEQYF. V gene TRBV20-1 combines with J gene TRBJ2-7; D not resolved. Trimming left V 1 base short and J 6 bases short, with 4 bases between. CDR3 size: 10 residues. Germline CDR1 is DFQATT and CDR2 is SNEGSKA (reference sequence).

About this clone: Only one base separates this from a far larger clonotype, so it likely reflects a read error. J is TRBJ2-5 and V is TRBV10-3; 8 nucleotides match TRBD1. The CDR3 length is 19 residues. Germline V gives CDR1 ENHRY, CDR2 SYGVKD. CDR3 sequence (DNA): TGTGCCATCAGTGAGAGGGGTGCAGGGGGCGGCCACCACCAAGGGACCCAGTACTTC. Translation: CAISERGAGGGHHQGTQYF.

The V gene is TRBV6-1, the J gene TRBJ1-1; a possible D gene is TRBD1 (6 bases). The germline V and J ends were trimmed by 5 bases and 4 bases, with 14 bases remaining between them. This CDR3 has 14 residues. Germline CDR1 reads MNHNS; CDR2 reads SASEGT. The DNA of the CDR3 is TGTGCCAGCAGTTCCTTCACAGGGAGCACTGAAGCTTTCTTT. Its protein is CASSSFTGSTEAFF.

The rearrangement links TRBV6-6 to TRBJ2-7; TRBD1 might be the D (6 bases). The CDR3 is 12 amino acids. The V gene's germline CDR1 is MNHNY and CDR2 SVGAGI (reference sequence). V was pared by 5 bases and J by 7 bases, with 12 bases between. The CDR3 region has the DNA TGTGCCAGCAGTCCAGGGGTGGGGGAGCAGTACTTC. Its translation is CASSPGVGEQYF.

V usage is TRBV6-4 and J usage is TRBJ2-1; 8 positions agree with TRBD1. CDR1 MRHNA and CDR2 SNTAGT come from the germline V gene. The CDR3 spans 17 residues. Unmatched junction bases numbered 11, after V lost 3 bases and J lost 4 bases. The CDR3 region is CASSERVRQGTYNEQFF. For the CDR3, the DNA is TGTGCCAGCAGTGAAAGGGTTCGACAGGGGACATACAATGAGCAGTTCTTC.

In this sample, this clone turned up a few times. Mismatch with germline at one junction end may stem from a read error. This rearrangement joins TRBV4-1 to TRBJ2-1, with D perhaps TRBD1 (6 bases). The CDR3 runs 17 residues. Germline CDR1 MGHRA, CDR2 YSYEKL. The CDR3 here is CANSGQRSLSSYNEQFF. The CDR3 nucleotides are TGCGCCAACAGCGGACAGAGGTCGTTGTCATCCTACAATGAGCAGTTCTTC.

The rearrangement uses TRBV5-1 and TRBJ1-1, with D possibly TRBD1 on 6 matching bases. Germline lookup yields CDR1 SGHRS and CDR2 YFSETQ. The V and J ends lost 2 bases and 3 bases respectively, with 11 bases between them. This CDR3 is built from 14 residues. CDR3 nucleotides: TGCGCCAGCAGCTTAGGGGGGAGAGACACTGAAGCTTTCTTT. The encoded protein is CASSLGGRDTEAFF.

The chain carries TRBV27 and TRBJ1-2, with D possibly being TRBD1 (6 bases). Trimming took off 6 bases at V and 3 bases at J, with 14 bases between the two ends. The CDR3 has 14 amino acids. Germline values: CDR1 MNHEY, CDR2 SMNVEV (reference sequence). CDR3 protein: CASRRQVNDYGYTF. The CDR3 bases are TGTGCCAGCAGACGACAGGTTAATGACTATGGCTACACCTTC.

The chain couples TRBV7-9 to TRBJ2-7; D possibly corresponds to TRBD1 (5 bases). Trimming stripped 1 base from V and 2 bases from J, with 6 bases between. The CDR3 length is 13 residues. The V gene's germline CDR1 is SEHNR and CDR2 FQNEAQ (reference sequence). DNA for the CDR3: TGTGCCAGCAGCTTAGAGGGGCCCTACGAGCAGTACTTC. Translated: CASSLEGPYEQYF. The whole variable domain, remainder taken from reference TRBV7-9 and TRBJ2-7, is DTGVSQNPRHKITKRGQNVTFRCDPISEHNRLYWYRQTLGQGPEFLTYFQNEAQLEKSRLLSDRFSAERPKGSFSTLEIQRTEQGDSAMYLCASSLEGPYEQYFGPGTRLTVT.

The genes are TRBV7-6 and TRBJ2-2; D gene uncertain. The CDR3 is made up of 13 amino acids. In germline, CDR1 is SGHVS, CDR2 FNYEAQ. V was pared by 1 base and J by 7 bases, with 7 bases between. The CDR3 here is CASSLGEYGELFF. CDR3 bases: TGTGCCAGCAGCTTAGGAGAGTACGGGGAGCTGTTTTTT.

The table lists this clone with many counts. The V call is TRBV9, the J call TRBJ2-2; D might be TRBD1 (6 bases). The germline CDR1 and CDR2 sequences are SGDLS and YYNGEE. The CDR3 is 16 residues long. V was trimmed by 4 bases and J by 5 bases, leaving 18 bases between them. CDR3 loop: CASSLGPGAETGELFF. The DNA of the CDR3 is TGTGCCAGCAGCCTAGGGCCAGGGGCGGAGACCGGGGAGCTGTTTTTT.

Worth noting for this clone: It is likely a read error: a sequence one base away is far more abundant. V is TRBV30 and J is TRBJ1-1; D is undetermined. V was pared by 5 bases and J by 10 bases, with 11 bases between. The CDR3 sequence is 10 residues long. Germline V CDR1 and CDR2: GTSNPN, SVGIG (reference sequence). CDR3: CAWGTPSAFF. CDR3 DNA: TGTGCCTGGGGTACCCCCTCAGCTTTCTTT.

This chain connects TRBV5-1 to TRBJ2-5, with 11 bases fitting TRBD2. The CDR3 is 15 amino acids. The J segment lost 5 bases and the V segment lost 4 bases, leaving 7 bases of the junction unmatched. Germline CDR1 reads SGHRS; CDR2 reads YFSETQ. The CDR3, as DNA: TGCGCCAGCAGCGTACGACTAGCGGGAAAGGAGACCCAGTACTTC. This translates into CASSVRLAGKETQYF.

The J gene is TRBJ2-7, the V gene TRBV7-9; D is undetermined. CDR1 and CDR2 (germline): SEHNR, FQNEAQ (reference sequence). Trimming took 1 base from V and 2 from J, leaving 12 bases between them. The length of the CDR3 is 15 residues. DNA for the CDR3: TGTGCCAGCAGCTTAGATTTGGACCTCGCCTACGAGCAGTACTTC. Translating it yields CASSLDLDLAYEQYF.

This chain links TRBV20-1 with TRBJ2-1, with a weak D call TRBD1 (6 bases). In germline, CDR1 is DFQATT, CDR2 SNEGSKA (reference sequence). V gave up 4 bases and J gave up 12 bases, with 13 bases separating them. The CDR3 totals 11 residues. The CDR3 reads CSATNRGGQFF. For the CDR3, the DNA is TGCAGTGCTACGAACCGAGGGGGGCAGTTCTTC.

The chain has TRBV10-3 and TRBJ2-7; D is possibly TRBD1 or TRBD2 (5 bases each). The CDR3 extends over 16 amino acids. Germline V gene sequence: CDR1 ENHRY, CDR2 SYGVKD. V was pared by 4 bases and J by 2 bases, with 18 bases between. Here the CDR3 DNA reads TGTGCCATCAGTGGGGGACGGACGAAGGCGGCCTACGAGCAGTACTTC. This translates into CAISGGRTKAAYEQYF.

The rearrangement links TRBV28 to TRBJ1-4; 9 positions agree with TRBD1. The V gene's germline CDR1 is MDHEN and CDR2 SYDVKM. Germline trimming cut 5 bases from V and 0 bases from J; bases unmatched to any gene: 4. The CDR3 has 16 residues. CDR3 amino acids: CASSRDREATNEKLFF. DNA for the CDR3: TGTGCCAGCAGTAGGGACAGGGAGGCAACTAATGAAAAACTGTTTTTT.

This chain links TRBV5-1 with TRBJ2-3; D perhaps matches TRBD1 (5 bases). V lost 0 bases and J 2 bases, leaving 7 bases between the germline ends. The CDR3 is 14 amino acids. From germline, CDR1 is SGHRS and CDR2 YFSETQ. The CDR3 DNA reads TGCGCCAGCAGCTTGGGACAGATCACAGATACGCAGTATTTT. It is translated as CASSLGQITDTQYF. The complete variable domain, with remaining parts taken from reference TRBV5-1 and TRBJ2-3, reads KAGVTQTPRYLIKTRGQQVTLSCSPISGHRSVSWYQQTPGQGLQFLFEYFSETQRNKGNFPGRFSGRQFSNSRSEMNVSTLELGDSALYLCASSLGQITDTQYFGPGTRLTVL.